This TCR beta chain stems from a study of T cell repertoires in cytomegalovirus infection. Many counts were recorded for this clonotype. The antigen is unknown. Trimming stripped 0 bases from V and 0 bases from J, with 8 bases between. Germline V lookup: CDR1 SGHVS, CDR2 FQNEAQ. The CDR3 consists of 15 residues. TCRdb used MiXCR to reprocess the reads, holding one entry per CDR3 protein. The table records around 69,000 distinct CDR3 sequences, around 30% of them present only once. J is TRBJ1-1 and V is TRBV7-8; no clear D. The source was CD8+ T cells from cultured PBMCs, collected from culture after CMV antigen stimulation. The sequence derives from a human donor in good health (CMV status not recorded). Some clones in this sample may be carry-over from other donors' samples. CDR3 nucleotide sequence: TGTGCCAGCAGCTTAGCCAACAGTTTGAACACTGAAGCTTTCTTT. Translation: CASSLANSLNTEAFF.